This TCR beta chain was sequenced for a study of blood T cells in healthy people across ages. Looking at the study overall: The capture of about one barcoded beta molecule per two T cells was achieved by template switching.

This clonotype was observed a few times. Its target is unknown. Study findings and constraints: When set beside aged donors, long-lived donors presented more naive CD4+ cells and higher diversity. Diversity of TCR beta per million T cells declined in a roughly linear way with age.

Trimming removed 4 bases at V and 4 bases at J, with 10 bases between. The CDR3 has 13 amino acids. Germline V gene data show CDR1 as ENHRY and CDR2 as SYGVKD. A J-beta primer mix and a sample-barcoded 5' primer were used in a second PCR of about 6 to 12 cycles. TCRdb re-called the 5' RACE reads through MiXCR, storing one row per CDR3 protein. The sample has roughly 1,800,000 distinct CDR3 sequences, around half seen once. Every donor contributed around 10 milliliters of peripheral blood by blood draw. This chain links TRBV10-3 with TRBJ2-5, with D possibly being TRBD1 (5 bases). The sample taken for sequencing was blood. The receptor was isolated from a middle-aged woman in good health. In DNA form, the CDR3 reads TGTGCCATCAGTGCTTCAGGGTTAGAGACCCAGTACTTC. Its translation is CAISASGLETQYF.